This TCR beta chain comes out of a study of neurological immune-mediated disorders. cDNA synthesis was performed by 5'RACE with 10-nucleotide random UMIs. TCRdb ran MiXCR on the 5' RACE reads and lists one entry per CDR3 protein. The table records 84,000 or so distinct CDR3 sequences, over 9% of them present only once. Whole-study results and caveats: HTLV-1-associated myelopathy had the most TCR clonal expansion, whereas multiple sclerosis had the least (lower than in healthy controls). Across subjects, no CDR3 amino acid sequence appeared in expanded clones of more than one subject, a finding that suggested private repertoires in all groups.

Ten or more counts support this clonotype. Its target is not known. This CDR3 is built from 14 residues. The V and J ends lost 5 bases and 2 bases respectively, with 16 bases between them. CDR1 SQVTM and CDR2 ANQGSEA come from the germline V gene. This TCR was sampled from a man aged 35-49 years in good health. Sample: PBMCs. The genes are TRBV29-1 and TRBJ2-7; a possible D gene is TRBD1 (6 bases). The CDR3 sequence is CSVIPGTNTYEQYF. CDR3 in DNA: TGCAGCGTTATCCCCGGGACAAATACCTACGAGCAGTACTTC.